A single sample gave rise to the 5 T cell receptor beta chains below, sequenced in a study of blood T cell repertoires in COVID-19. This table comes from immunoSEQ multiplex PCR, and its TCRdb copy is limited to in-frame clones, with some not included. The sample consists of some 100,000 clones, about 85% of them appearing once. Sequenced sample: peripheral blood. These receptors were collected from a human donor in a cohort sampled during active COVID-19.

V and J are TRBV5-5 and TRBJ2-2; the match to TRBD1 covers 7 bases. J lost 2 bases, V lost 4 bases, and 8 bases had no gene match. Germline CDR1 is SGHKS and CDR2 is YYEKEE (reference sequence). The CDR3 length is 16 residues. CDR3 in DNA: TGTGCCAGCAGCCGCTCGGGACAGTCCAACACCGGGGAGCTGTTTTTT. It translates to CASSRSGQSNTGELFF.

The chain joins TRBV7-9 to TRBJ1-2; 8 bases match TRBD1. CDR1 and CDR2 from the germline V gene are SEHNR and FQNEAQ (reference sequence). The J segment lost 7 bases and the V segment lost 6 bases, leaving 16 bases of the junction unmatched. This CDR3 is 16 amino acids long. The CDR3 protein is CASSRALGQARGGYTF. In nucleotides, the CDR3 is TGTGCCAGCAGTCGGGCCCTGGGACAGGCTAGGGGTGGCTACACCTTC.

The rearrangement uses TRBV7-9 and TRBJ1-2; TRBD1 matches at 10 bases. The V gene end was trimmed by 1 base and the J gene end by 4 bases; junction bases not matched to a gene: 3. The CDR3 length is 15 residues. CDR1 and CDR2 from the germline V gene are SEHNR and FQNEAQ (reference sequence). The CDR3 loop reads CASSLGQGASYGYTF. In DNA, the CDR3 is TGTGCCAGCAGCTTAGGACAGGGGGCAAGCTATGGCTACACCTTC.

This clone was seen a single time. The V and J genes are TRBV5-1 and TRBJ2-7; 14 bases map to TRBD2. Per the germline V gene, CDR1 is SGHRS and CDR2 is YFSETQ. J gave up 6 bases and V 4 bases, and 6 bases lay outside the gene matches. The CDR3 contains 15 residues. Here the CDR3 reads CASSRGTSGGPEQYF. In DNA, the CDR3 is TGCGCCAGCAGCCGGGGGACTAGCGGGGGCCCCGAGCAGTACTTC.

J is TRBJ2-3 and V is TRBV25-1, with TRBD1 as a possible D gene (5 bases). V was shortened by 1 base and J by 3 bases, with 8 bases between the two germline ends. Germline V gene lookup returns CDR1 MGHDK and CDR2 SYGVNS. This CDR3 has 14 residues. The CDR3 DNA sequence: TGTGCCAGCAGTGAATGGGGCGGAACAGATACGCAGTATTTT. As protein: CASSEWGGTDTQYF.